A selection of T cell receptor beta chains follows, all from one sample in a study of T-cell reconstitution after alpha-beta-depleted transplantation in children. TCRdb independently ran MiXCR on the PCR reads; one entry per CDR3 protein. The data show about 300,000 distinct CDR3 sequences, 6.5% to 9% seen once. Material: peripheral blood, obtained 360 days after TCRalphabeta/CD19-depleted stem cell transplant. The receptors stem from a female patient between 2 and 15 years old who had a stem cell transplant for Fanconi anemia, so the T cells may come from the graft donor. The conserved cysteine and the conserved F or W are not part of the CDR3 here. Each record gives: clone size, J gene, V gene, CDR3 length, D gene, CDR3 protein. D genes are given only for firm matches. Size is omitted from some rows. Given values are once, few, many or a class for expanded clones.

clone size: few
J gene: TRBJ2-5
V gene: TRBV9
CDR3 length: 11
D gene: TRBD2
CDR3 protein: ASSVPGGETQY

clone size: many
J gene: TRBJ2-1
V gene: TRBV10-3
CDR3 length: 12
D gene: -
CDR3 protein: AISDSLYSNEQF

clone size: many
J gene: TRBJ2-3
V gene: TRBV24-1
CDR3 length: 14
D gene: -
CDR3 protein: ATSDSRAYSTDTQY

clone size: few
J gene: TRBJ2-7
V gene: TRBV18
CDR3 length: 10
D gene: -
CDR3 protein: ASSPSTTGQY

clone size: many
J gene: TRBJ2-2
V gene: TRBV10-3
CDR3 length: 11
D gene: -
CDR3 protein: AISASRTGELF

clone size: few
J gene: TRBJ1-3
V gene: TRBV7-8
CDR3 length: 15
D gene: TRBD1
CDR3 protein: ASSFNLRSGRGDTIY

clone size: -
J gene: TRBJ2-3
V gene: TRBV10-1
CDR3 length: 16
D gene: -
CDR3 protein: ASSGLPGFYGGTDTQY

clone size: few
J gene: TRBJ2-4
V gene: TRBV28
CDR3 length: 14
D gene: -
CDR3 protein: ASSLWTGLAKNIQY

clone size: -
J gene: TRBJ2-1
V gene: TRBV7-3
CDR3 length: 15
D gene: TRBD2
CDR3 protein: PSSSRTSGRSYNEQF

clone size: many
J gene: TRBJ1-4
V gene: TRBV28
CDR3 length: 13
D gene: -
CDR3 protein: ASSLTGSTNEKLF

clone size: many
J gene: TRBJ1-1
V gene: TRBV7-9
CDR3 length: 12
D gene: -
CDR3 protein: ASSSLGGYTEAF

clone size: -
J gene: TRBJ2-3
V gene: TRBV18
CDR3 length: 14
D gene: TRBD2
CDR3 protein: ASSLLAGGLQDTQY

clone size: many
J gene: TRBJ1-6
V gene: TRBV20-1
CDR3 length: 6
D gene: -
CDR3 protein: SVSPLH

clone size: -
J gene: TRBJ2-1
V gene: TRBV9
CDR3 length: 11
D gene: -
CDR3 protein: ASSPPSYNEQI

clone size: -
J gene: TRBJ2-3
V gene: TRBV5-6
CDR3 length: 13
D gene: TRBD2
CDR3 protein: ASAPPGLVVYTQY

clone size: many
J gene: TRBJ1-2
V gene: TRBV5-1
CDR3 length: 14
D gene: TRBD1
CDR3 protein: ASSLSGQAQDYGYT

clone size: -
J gene: TRBJ2-1
V gene: TRBV6-2/TRBV6-3
CDR3 length: 13
D gene: TRBD2
CDR3 protein: ASSYRAGVRGEQF

clone size: -
J gene: TRBJ2-5
V gene: TRBV28
CDR3 length: 11
D gene: -
CDR3 protein: ASTHRRWETQY

clone size: many
J gene: TRBJ2-3
V gene: TRBV14
CDR3 length: 14
D gene: -
CDR3 protein: ASSHLSAVSTDTQY

clone size: many
J gene: TRBJ2-2
V gene: TRBV2
CDR3 length: 14
D gene: -
CDR3 protein: ASSKLGTTNTGELF

clone size: many
J gene: TRBJ2-1
V gene: TRBV3-1
CDR3 length: 13
D gene: -
CDR3 protein: ASSLVRGAGNEQF

clone size: many
J gene: TRBJ2-3
V gene: TRBV29-1
CDR3 length: 8
D gene: -
CDR3 protein: SVESGTQY

clone size: many
J gene: TRBJ1-6
V gene: TRBV5-1
CDR3 length: 11
D gene: -
CDR3 protein: ASSGTTHSPLH

clone size: -
J gene: TRBJ2-2
V gene: TRBV5-1
CDR3 length: 14
D gene: TRBD2
CDR3 protein: ASSLPSGGYTGELF

clone size: -
J gene: TRBJ2-3
V gene: TRBV20-1
CDR3 length: 14
D gene: TRBD2
CDR3 protein: SAPIPLAGGTDTQY

clone size: few
J gene: TRBJ2-2
V gene: TRBV5-1
CDR3 length: 16
D gene: -
CDR3 protein: ASSLGGTLDEHRGELF

clone size: few
J gene: TRBJ2-6
V gene: TRBV28
CDR3 length: 13
D gene: -
CDR3 protein: ASTKPLGWANVLT

clone size: medium-sized
J gene: TRBJ1-5
V gene: TRBV20-1
CDR3 length: 10
D gene: TRBD1
CDR3 protein: SARQGGQPQH

clone size: few
J gene: TRBJ2-1
V gene: TRBV20-1
CDR3 length: 11
D gene: TRBD2
CDR3 protein: SALAGAYNEQF

clone size: many
J gene: TRBJ2-1
V gene: TRBV5-6
CDR3 length: 11
D gene: -
CDR3 protein: ASSLAPGYEQF

clone size: many
J gene: TRBJ2-7
V gene: TRBV2
CDR3 length: 9
D gene: -
CDR3 protein: ASKGEHEQY

clone size: many
J gene: TRBJ2-1
V gene: TRBV6-1
CDR3 length: 13
D gene: -
CDR3 protein: ASSEASGSYNEQF

clone size: few
J gene: TRBJ2-7
V gene: TRBV5-8
CDR3 length: 10
D gene: -
CDR3 protein: ASQGVWVEQY

clone size: few
J gene: TRBJ1-4
V gene: TRBV2
CDR3 length: 12
D gene: -
CDR3 protein: ASKGGATNEKLF

clone size: few
J gene: TRBJ2-2
V gene: TRBV6-2/TRBV6-3
CDR3 length: 12
D gene: -
CDR3 protein: ASSSIRRTGELF

clone size: few
J gene: TRBJ1-1
V gene: TRBV7-8
CDR3 length: 13
D gene: -
CDR3 protein: ASSLEAVANTEAF

clone size: many
J gene: TRBJ2-1
V gene: TRBV20-1
CDR3 length: 11
D gene: TRBD2
CDR3 protein: SAVSGALLGQF

clone size: -
J gene: TRBJ1-2
V gene: TRBV21-1
CDR3 length: 14
D gene: -
CDR3 protein: ASSKAGGGPNYGYT

clone size: few
J gene: TRBJ1-1
V gene: TRBV10-3
CDR3 length: 10
D gene: -
CDR3 protein: AIRAANTEAF

clone size: few
J gene: TRBJ2-2
V gene: TRBV7-6
CDR3 length: 13
D gene: -
CDR3 protein: ASIFFNKNTGELF

clone size: many
J gene: TRBJ2-3
V gene: TRBV4-3
CDR3 length: 17
D gene: TRBD2
CDR3 protein: ASSQDRSGLGMKADTQY

clone size: many
J gene: TRBJ2-7
V gene: TRBV12-3/TRBV12-4
CDR3 length: 13
D gene: TRBD1
CDR3 protein: ASSARTGNTYEQY

clone size: few
J gene: TRBJ2-2
V gene: TRBV18
CDR3 length: 13
D gene: -
CDR3 protein: ASSDQMGKAGELF

clone size: many
J gene: TRBJ2-1
V gene: TRBV6-1
CDR3 length: 10
D gene: TRBD2
CDR3 protein: ASSLAGDEQF

clone size: many
J gene: TRBJ2-5
V gene: TRBV29-1
CDR3 length: 11
D gene: TRBD2
CDR3 protein: SVSGTRGETQY

clone size: -
J gene: TRBJ2-2
V gene: TRBV4-2
CDR3 length: 15
D gene: TRBD2
CDR3 protein: ASSPSSGGKNTGELF

clone size: few
J gene: TRBJ2-3
V gene: TRBV27
CDR3 length: 11
D gene: -
CDR3 protein: ASSFPSLDTQY

clone size: few
J gene: TRBJ1-1
V gene: TRBV4-3
CDR3 length: 14
D gene: TRBD1
CDR3 protein: ASSPGTDYMNTEAF

clone size: -
J gene: TRBJ2-3
V gene: TRBV6-1
CDR3 length: 13
D gene: TRBD2
CDR3 protein: ASSPLAQSTDTQY

clone size: -
J gene: TRBJ2-3
V gene: TRBV30
CDR3 length: 9
D gene: -
CDR3 protein: AWSTSDTQY

clone size: few
J gene: TRBJ1-2
V gene: TRBV5-1
CDR3 length: 18
D gene: -
CDR3 protein: ASSLTRIKTDLSTNYGYT